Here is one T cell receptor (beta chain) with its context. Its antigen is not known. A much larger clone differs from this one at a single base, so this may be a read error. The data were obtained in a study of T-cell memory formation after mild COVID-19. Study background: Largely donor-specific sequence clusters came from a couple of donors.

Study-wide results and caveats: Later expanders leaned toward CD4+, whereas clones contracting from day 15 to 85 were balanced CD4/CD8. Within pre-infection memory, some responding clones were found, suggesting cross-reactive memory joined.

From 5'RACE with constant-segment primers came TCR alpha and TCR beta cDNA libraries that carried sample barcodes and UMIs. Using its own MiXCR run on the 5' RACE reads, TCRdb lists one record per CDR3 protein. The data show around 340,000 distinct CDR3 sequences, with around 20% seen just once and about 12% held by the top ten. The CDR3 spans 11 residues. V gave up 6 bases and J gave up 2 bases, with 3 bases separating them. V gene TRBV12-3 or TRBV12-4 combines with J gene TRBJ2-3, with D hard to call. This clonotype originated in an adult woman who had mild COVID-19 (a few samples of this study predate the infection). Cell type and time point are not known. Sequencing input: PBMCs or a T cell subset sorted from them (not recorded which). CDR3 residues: CASRFTDTQYF. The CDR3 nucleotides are TGTGCCAGCAGGTTCACAGATACGCAGTATTTT.